Listed below are T cell receptor beta chains from one sample, sequenced in a study of T cell responses to AZD1222 COVID-19 vaccine. Clones were read by immunoSEQ multiplex PCR, and TCRdb kept only the in-frame ones, dropping some. Among some 200,000 clones listed, roughly nine tenths were seen once. Here the sequenced sample was peripheral blood, taken 28 days after the second AZD1222 dose. The receptors here all came from an adult who received the AZD1222 COVID-19 vaccine. Both conserved end residues are part of each CDR3. A D gene is named only where the DNA matches it firmly. The listing skips clone size in some rows; elsewhere it reads once, few, many or a size class.

.	TRBV10-1	.	TRBJ1-5	TGCGCCAGCAGAGAACAGGGCAGGTGGGGCAATCAGCCCCAGCATTTT	CASREQGRWGNQPQHF
.	TRBV19	.	TRBJ1-1	TGTGCCAGTAGAGGGCGGACGGTAAATGAGACTTTCTTT	CASRGRTVNETFF
.	TRBV7-3	.	TRBJ2-5	TGTGCCAGCAGCTTAAAATTAACAGGGAGTCAAGAGACCCAGTACTTC	CASSLKLTGSQETQYF
once	TRBV28	TRBD2	TRBJ2-7	TGTGCCAGCATCCCGCCCAGTGGGACTAGCGGGAGGAACTCCTACGAGCAGTACTTC	CASIPPSGTSGRNSYEQYF
.	TRBV30	TRBD2	TRBJ2-3	TGTGCCTGGAGTGTCCCGGGACTAGCGGTGACAGATACGCAGTATTTT	CAWSVPGLAVTDTQYF
.	TRBV6-2/TRBV6-3	.	TRBJ1-5	TGTGCCAGCAGTTATTACCGAAATCGGGACATCCCTAGACATAGCAATCAGCCCCAGCATTTT	CASSYYRNRDIPRHSNQPQHF
.	TRBV6-5	TRBD1	TRBJ1-2	TGTGCCAGCATGCGGGGAGACAGGGTGAGAGGCTACACCTTC	CASMRGDRVRGYTF
.	TRBV27	.	TRBJ1-1	TGTGCCAGCACCGGGGCCATGAACACTGAAGCTTTCTTT	CASTGAMNTEAFF
.	TRBV27	TRBD2	TRBJ2-3	TGTGCCACCGGACTAGCGGGTTTCCGGGGTACGCAGTATTTT	CATGLAGFRGTQYF
.	TRBV5-1	TRBD2	TRBJ2-3	TGCGCCAGCAGCCGGGAGGTCACAGATACGCAGTATTTT	CASSREVTDTQYF
.	TRBV5-5	.	TRBJ2-7	TGTGCCAGCAGCGTTGGGGACGGGACCTACGAGCAGTACTTC	CASSVGDGTYEQYF
few	TRBV3-1/TRBV3-2	.	TRBJ2-7	TGTGCCAGCAGCCAAGGAGACACGACCTACGAGCAGTACTTC	CASSQGDTTYEQYF
once	TRBV15	.	TRBJ1-3	TGTGCCACCAGCAGAACGACAGATTTCCTGAGCTCTGGAAACACCATATATTTT	CATSRTTDFLSSGNTIYF